Listed below are T cell receptor beta chains from one sample, sequenced in a study of breast tumors, draining lymph nodes, adjacent tissues. In TCRdb, the multiplex PCR reads were re-called with MiXCR into one record per CDR3 protein. The sample records over 200,000 distinct CDR3 sequences, roughly 30% being singletons. Sequencing was carried out using axillary lymph node tissue. The receptors were sampled from a female donor with breast cancer. Some clones in this sample may be carry-over from other donors' samples. CDR3s include the opening cysteine and the closing phenylalanine or tryptophan.

V gene: TRBV2
CDR3 protein: CASSEAASVDFTDTQYF

V gene: TRBV24-1
CDR3 protein: CATSDWTSGGINEQFF

V gene: TRBV12-3/TRBV12-4
CDR3 protein: CASSFRNQETQYF

V gene: TRBV5-1
CDR3 protein: CASSLQGNGSPLHF

V gene: TRBV7-9
CDR3 protein: CASSSLDRETEKLFF

V gene: TRBV5-1
CDR3 protein: CASSLVSSGGEQFF

V gene: TRBV19
CDR3 protein: CASSMRGYEQFF

V gene: TRBV6-4
CDR3 protein: CASSGESGNEQFF

V gene: TRBV6-4
CDR3 protein: CASSESGRSTDTQYF

V gene: TRBV19
CDR3 protein: CASSMDTLGPYEQYF

V gene: TRBV5-6
CDR3 protein: CASSRGRGTYEQYF

V gene: TRBV7-6
CDR3 protein: CASSRGTGGRGGQHF

V gene: TRBV12-3/TRBV12-4
CDR3 protein: CASSSARANYYGYTF

V gene: TRBV7-2
CDR3 protein: CPSSPGVASIGQFF

V gene: TRBV12-5
CDR3 protein: CASGYPGEKLFF

V gene: TRBV3-1
CDR3 protein: CASSSFHEQYF

V gene: TRBV4-1
CDR3 protein: CAGSGTSSPYGQYF

V gene: TRBV19
CDR3 protein: CASSPWGTSRYEQYF

V gene: TRBV4-1
CDR3 protein: CASSQRTSGTSYNEQFF

V gene: TRBV2
CDR3 protein: CASRAGGNEKLFF

V gene: TRBV2
CDR3 protein: CASSDGTDLTDTQYF

V gene: TRBV12-3/TRBV12-4
CDR3 protein: CASSLSGAISGNTIYF

V gene: TRBV6-5
CDR3 protein: CASSHSRIPHNEQFF

V gene: TRBV28
CDR3 protein: CASSSLAGVSSSEQYF

V gene: TRBV30
CDR3 protein: CAFDRGINEKLFF

V gene: TRBV28
CDR3 protein: CASSSSDEQYF

V gene: TRBV4-3
CDR3 protein: CASSQDKASGNTIYF

V gene: TRBV2
CDR3 protein: CASTRGTGELGNQPQHF

V gene: TRBV29-1
CDR3 protein: CRRDRGPNEQFF

V gene: TRBV9
CDR3 protein: CASSAGQSSGNTIYF

V gene: TRBV29-1
CDR3 protein: CSATGGERTGELFF

V gene: TRBV7-9
CDR3 protein: CASSLVAGNGYTF

V gene: TRBV5-1
CDR3 protein: CASSLSKPQDTQYF

V gene: TRBV12-3/TRBV12-4
CDR3 protein: CASSFFGEIRLEQYF

V gene: TRBV19
CDR3 protein: CASSTQGTYNSPLHF

V gene: TRBV4-1
CDR3 protein: CASSQGRTRSYNEQFF

V gene: TRBV5-1
CDR3 protein: CASSLSAGQRVNF

V gene: TRBV6-5
CDR3 protein: CASRKGTGPSGYTF

V gene: TRBV10-3
CDR3 protein: CAISESGTNQPQHF

V gene: TRBV7-3
CDR3 protein: CASSSTVGSYEQYF

V gene: TRBV11-2
CDR3 protein: CASSLGLVDSEQFF

V gene: TRBV6-6
CDR3 protein: CASSFPTGGSGYTF

V gene: TRBV2
CDR3 protein: CASSLQGTFSYEQYF

V gene: TRBV27
CDR3 protein: CASSPGTSGSSEQYF

V gene: TRBV25-1
CDR3 protein: CATRPRRLFTDTQYF

V gene: TRBV6-1
CDR3 protein: CASRLSGTGYEQYF

V gene: TRBV7-9
CDR3 protein: CASSFRLAGGPYNEQFF

V gene: TRBV7-2
CDR3 protein: CASSLNGGSSYEQYF